Below, 8 T cell receptor beta chains from the same sample are listed, as sequenced in a study of molecular identifiers for immune sequencing clone quantification. Each CDR3 protein is one row after TCRdb ran MiXCR on the PCR reads. The data contain just over 95,000 distinct CDR3 sequences, 20% to 25% of them singletons. The specimen sequenced was naive CD8+ T cells from blood, with Jurkat cell RNA spiked in. As for subset: FACS-sorted CD8+CD4-CCR7+CD45RA+ naive T cells. The receptors were gathered from a human donor in good health. Some libraries in this study had Jurkat cell RNA spiked in.

At least ten counts were recorded for this clonotype. The J gene is TRBJ2-3, the V gene TRBV5-1; D could derive from TRBD1 or TRBD2 (6 bases each). V lost 1 base and J 3 bases, leaving 15 bases between the germline ends. This CDR3 comprises 16 residues. Looked up from germline, CDR1 is SGHRS and CDR2 is YFSETQ. CDR3 residues: CASSLQRGAPTDTQYF. In DNA form, the CDR3 reads TGCGCCAGCAGCTTGCAAAGGGGGGCCCCGACAGATACGCAGTATTTT.

This clonotype has a count of ten or more. The rearrangement joins TRBV11-2 to TRBJ2-7; 8 bases match TRBD2. V gave up 3 bases and J gave up 3 bases; unmatched junction bases: 7. The length of the CDR3 is 15 residues. CDR1 SGHAT and CDR2 FQNNGV come from the germline V gene. The CDR3 sequence: CASSLGSGSFYEQYF. In DNA form, the CDR3 reads TGTGCCAGCAGCTTGGGGAGCGGGAGTTTCTACGAGCAGTACTTC. The whole variable domain, filled in from reference TRBV11-2 and TRBJ2-7, reads EAGVAQSPRYKIIEKRQSVAFWCNPISGHATLYWYQQILGQGPKLLIQFQNNGVVDDSQLPKDRFSAERLKGVDSTLKIQPAKLEDSAVYLCASSLGSGSFYEQYFGPGTRLTVT.

The chain is built from TRBV6-4 and TRBJ2-1; unclear D gene. There are 13 residues in the CDR3. Trimming removed 6 bases at V and 5 bases at J, with 11 bases between. Germline V gene lookup returns CDR1 MRHNA and CDR2 SNTAGT. CDR3: CASRPQWHNEQFF. The DNA for the CDR3 is TGTGCCAGCAGGCCCCAGTGGCACAATGAGCAGTTCTTC.

This clonotype was detected many times. V gene TRBV27 combines with J gene TRBJ2-3; 10 bases are a match to TRBD2. The junction had 14 bases not matched to a gene; V was cut back by 1 base and J by 4 bases. Germline lookup yields CDR1 MNHEY and CDR2 SMNVEV (reference sequence). This CDR3 has 19 residues. DNA for the CDR3: TGTGCCAGCAGTTTATACCCCCCGAGAGCGGGAGGGTACCCAGATACGCAGTATTTT. This translates into CASSLYPPRAGGYPDTQYF.

At least ten counts were recorded for this clonotype. V gene TRBV4-1 combines with J gene TRBJ1-4; TRBD1 matches 8 bases. CDR1 MGHRA and CDR2 YSYEKL come from the germline V gene. Trimming cost V 1 base and J 3 bases; bases outside gene matches: 7. CDR3 size: 17 residues. CDR3 loop: CASSQAPPGQANEKLFF. DNA for the CDR3: TGCGCCAGCAGCCAAGCCCCCCCGGGACAGGCTAATGAAAAACTGTTTTTT.

V usage is TRBV12-3 or TRBV12-4 and J usage is TRBJ1-5; 10 bases agree with TRBD1. The CDR3 is made up of 14 amino acids. The V and J ends lost 8 bases and 6 bases, in that order; junction bases with no gene match: 7. The CDR3 bases are TGTGCCAGCGAGACAGGGGGCACAGGTCAGCCCCAGCATTTT. It is translated as CASETGGTGQPQHF.

The chain recombines TRBV27 with TRBJ1-1; tentative D call: TRBD1 (5 bases). The CDR3 spans 14 residues. Germline assignment: CDR1 MNHEY and CDR2 SMNVEV (reference sequence). The V gene lost 11 bases and the J gene lost 5 bases, with 21 bases spanning the gap. In DNA form, the CDR3 reads TGTGCCCGCCGCCCACAGGCTTCGAGGACTGAAGCTTTCTTT. This codes for CARRPQASRTEAFF.

This clonotype was recorded many times. V gene TRBV7-9 combines with J gene TRBJ2-5; perhaps TRBD2 as D (6 bases). The CDR3 totals 14 residues. Trimming took 7 bases from V and 4 from J, leaving 16 bases between them. The V gene's germline CDR1 is SEHNR and CDR2 FQNEAQ (reference sequence). For the CDR3, the DNA is TGTGCCAGCAACCTACAGCGGGCTCCAGAGACCCAGTACTTC. Translating it yields CASNLQRAPETQYF.